This record looks at one TCR beta chain sequence and its context. This sample is drawn from a study of PD-1 blockade in classical Hodgkin lymphoma. Every patient experienced relapse after autologous stem cell transplantation, and brentuximab vedotin exposure varied. TCRdb's copy holds only in-frame clones and misses some; the assay was immunoSEQ multiplex PCR. Found here are 29,000 or so clones, approximately 74% of them singletons; the top ten hold more than 2.5%. With 3 bases clipped from V and 8 bases from J, the junction kept 5 bases outside the gene matches. Germline values: CDR1 MNHEY, CDR2 SVGAGI. The CDR3 totals 13 residues.

The origin of this receptor is a human donor with classical Hodgkin lymphoma. The sample consisted of peripheral blood mononuclear cells (PBMCs), taken before the second cycle of nivolumab. The chain combines TRBV6-5 with TRBJ1-1, with 8 bases that match TRBD1. CDR3 sequence reads: CASSYSGQGEAFF. CDR3 in DNA: TGTGCCAGCAGTTATTCCGGACAGGGCGAAGCTTTCTTT.